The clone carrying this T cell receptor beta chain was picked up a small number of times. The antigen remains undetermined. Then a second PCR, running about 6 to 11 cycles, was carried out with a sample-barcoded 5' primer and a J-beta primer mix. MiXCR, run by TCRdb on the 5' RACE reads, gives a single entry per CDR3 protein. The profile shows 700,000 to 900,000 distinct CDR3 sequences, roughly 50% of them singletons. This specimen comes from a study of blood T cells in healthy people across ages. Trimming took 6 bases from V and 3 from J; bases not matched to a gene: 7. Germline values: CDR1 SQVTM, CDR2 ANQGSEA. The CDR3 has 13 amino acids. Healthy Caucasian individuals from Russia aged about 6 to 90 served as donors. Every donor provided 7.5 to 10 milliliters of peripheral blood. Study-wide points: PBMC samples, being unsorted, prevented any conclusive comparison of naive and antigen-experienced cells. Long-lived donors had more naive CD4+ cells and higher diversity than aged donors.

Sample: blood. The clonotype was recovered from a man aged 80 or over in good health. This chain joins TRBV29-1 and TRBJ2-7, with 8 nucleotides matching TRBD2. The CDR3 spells CSVSPGGLYEQYF. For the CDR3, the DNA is TGCAGCGTATCACCGGGGGGGCTCTACGAGCAGTACTTC.